These 29 T cell receptor beta chains share one sample of origin, sequenced in a study of shared clonotypes between healthy human individuals. The assay was immunoSEQ multiplex PCR, and TCRdb's table has in-frame clones only and misses some. The data show about 800,000 clones, with 90% to 98% seen just once and less than 0.25% held by the top ten. Naive CD8 cells, CD45RO-negative and positively selected for CCR7, excluded terminally differentiated effector memory CD45RA+ cells. The sequenced sample was naive CD8+ T cells sorted from blood. The receptor set was obtained from a young man in good health.

The rearrangement links TRBV28 to TRBJ1-1; 11 bases line up with TRBD1. This CDR3 is built from 14 residues. CDR1 and CDR2 from the germline V gene are MDHEN and SYDVKM. Trimming removed 6 bases from V and 13 bases from J; junction bases left unmatched: 13. Here the CDR3 DNA reads TGTGCCAGCAGCCTTGTGGCGGGACAGGGGGATGTTTTCTTT. Translating gives CASSLVAGQGDVFF.

Remarks on this clone: The sample contains more than one DNA sequence encoding this CDR3. The chain links TRBV27 to TRBJ2-7; D not certain. From germline, CDR1 is MNHEY and CDR2 SMNVEV (reference sequence). The CDR3 runs 12 residues. The germline V and J ends were trimmed by 2 bases and 6 bases, with 8 bases remaining between them. The DNA for the CDR3 is TGTGCCAGCAGTTTAGTGGGCCGCGAGCAGTACTTC. Translating it yields CASSLVGREQYF.

This CDR3 reads CASSLEAGLNTIYF. The CDR3 DNA reads TGTGCCAGCAGTTTGGAGGCAGGGTTAAACACCATATATTTT. This chain connects TRBV27 to TRBJ1-3; a possible D gene is TRBD1 (5 bases). The CDR3 contains 14 residues. The V and J ends lost 3 bases and 6 bases respectively, with 12 bases between them. Germline-derived CDR1 and CDR2 are MNHEY and SMNVEV (reference sequence).

V and J are TRBV15 and TRBJ2-6, with 7 bases fitting TRBD2. The CDR3 loop spans 17 amino acids. Per the germline V gene, CDR1 is LNHNV and CDR2 is YYDKDF (reference sequence). The junction had 5 bases not matched to a gene; V was cut back by 1 base and J by 2 bases. In DNA form, the CDR3 reads TGTGCCACCAGCAGAGTAACGGGAGGTGCTGGGGCCAACGTCCTGACTTTC. This codes for CATSRVTGGAGANVLTF.

The chain has TRBV9 and TRBJ2-1, with unresolved D. Germline V lookup: CDR1 SGDLS, CDR2 YYNGEE. CDR3 length: 15 amino acids. V dropped 0 bases and J dropped 7 bases, with 14 bases sitting between them. The CDR3: CASSVDPEVLNEQFF. As DNA, the CDR3 is TGTGCCAGCAGCGTAGACCCCGAAGTCTTGAATGAGCAGTTCTTC.

This clone was seen just once. The sample has other DNA sequences that encode this CDR3 too. This sequence joins TRBV27 and TRBJ2-1, with D perhaps matching TRBD1 (6 bases). The CDR3 consists of 14 residues. Trimming took 3 bases from V and 6 from J, leaving 12 bases between them. Looked up from germline, CDR1 is MNHEY and CDR2 is SMNVEV (reference sequence). The CDR3 loop is CASSLQQGRNEQFF. CDR3 coding DNA: TGTGCCAGCAGTTTGCAGCAGGGGCGCAATGAGCAGTTCTTC.

The chain joins TRBV7-2 to TRBJ2-5; 11 bases are shared with TRBD2. This CDR3 is 16 amino acids long. V lost 3 bases, J lost 2 bases, and 5 bases stayed unmatched. The germline CDR1 and CDR2 sequences are SGHTA and FQGNSA. The CDR3 is CASSFRLAGGQETQYF. CDR3 in DNA: TGTGCCAGCAGCTTCCGGCTAGCGGGAGGACAAGAGACCCAGTACTTC.

The V call is TRBV13, the J call TRBJ2-1; D perhaps matches TRBD2 (5 bases). The CDR3 contains 16 residues. Germline values: CDR1 PRHDT, CDR2 FYEKMQ (reference sequence). Trimming pared 2 bases from V and 9 bases from J, leaving 20 bases between. CDR3 in amino acids: CASSLFGESYAGEQFF. In DNA form, the CDR3 reads TGTGCCAGCAGCTTATTCGGGGAGTCCTATGCAGGTGAGCAGTTCTTC.

The chain has TRBV4-1 and TRBJ2-5, with 9 bases aligning to TRBD2. Per the germline V gene, CDR1 is MGHRA and CDR2 is YSYEKL. V dropped 3 bases and J dropped 1; count of bases not matched to a gene: 21. The CDR3 has 21 residues. The CDR3 bases are TGCGCCAGCAGCCAGGGGCAAGCGGGAGGACCTCCCCGTCTATTCCAAGAGACCCAGTACTTC. Translated: CASSQGQAGGPPRLFQETQYF.

The chain combines TRBV5-1 with TRBJ2-5; D perhaps matches TRBD1 (6 bases). Trimming took 0 bases from V and 2 from J, leaving 8 bases between them. The CDR3 covers 14 residues. The germline gives CDR1 SGHRS, CDR2 YFSETQ. The CDR3 loop is CASSLDRAQETQYF. The CDR3 DNA follows: TGCGCCAGCAGCTTGGACAGGGCACAAGAGACCCAGTACTTC.

The rearrangement links TRBV29-1 to TRBJ2-3; D unresolved. With 2 bases removed from V and 2 bases from J, the gap between germline ends came to 8 bases. The germline gives CDR1 SQVTM, CDR2 ANQGSEA. The CDR3 extends over 13 amino acids. As DNA, the CDR3 is TGCAGCGTTGAACCACGGTACACAGATACGCAGTATTTT. Its protein product is CSVEPRYTDTQYF.

The chain couples TRBV29-1 to TRBJ2-1; D is uncertain. CDR1 is SQVTM, CDR2 ANQGSEA, per germline. Trimming shortened V by 0 bases and J by 6 bases, and 12 bases separated the two germline ends. The CDR3 spans 14 residues. The DNA of the CDR3 is TGCAGCGTTGAAGATCCCCGGAGCCCCAATGAGCAGTTCTTC. Its translation: CSVEDPRSPNEQFF.

Details on this clone: A junction boundary mismatches the germline segment, possibly from a read error. The chain carries TRBV7-7 and TRBJ2-7; D is ambiguous. The germline CDR1 and CDR2 sequences are SSHAT and FNYEAQ (reference sequence). The CDR3 sequence is 13 residues long. The chain's CDR3 is CASSFSPDYEQYF. In DNA, the CDR3 is TGTGCTAGCAGCTTTTCTCCAGACTACGAGCAGTACTTC.

The chain uses TRBV11-3 and TRBJ2-2, with 10 bases that match TRBD2. Looked up from germline, CDR1 is SGHNT and CDR2 is YENEEA. V lost 4 bases and J lost 6; bases outside the gene matches: 14. The CDR3 consists of 18 residues. The CDR3 sequence is CASSSRIAGGPKAGELFF. CDR3 nucleotide sequence: TGTGCCAGCAGCTCCCGGATAGCGGGAGGACCTAAAGCCGGGGAGCTGTTTTTT.

This CDR3 is CASSQRPMIPSDEQYF. In DNA, the CDR3 is TGCGCCAGCAGCCAAAGACCGATGATCCCGTCGGACGAGCAGTACTTC. The rearrangement links TRBV4-1 to TRBJ2-7, with D unresolved. The CDR3 is made up of 16 amino acids. The germline CDR1 and CDR2 sequences are MGHRA and YSYEKL. V was pared by 2 bases and J by 5 bases, with 19 bases between.

The chain combines TRBV13 with TRBJ2-1; TRBD1 is a possible D gene (5 bases). The germline CDR1 and CDR2 sequences are PRHDT and FYEKMQ (reference sequence). This CDR3 is built from 13 residues. With 0 bases removed from V and 7 bases from J, the gap between germline ends came to 7 bases. CDR3 in amino acids: CASSLGRGNEQFF. As DNA, the CDR3 is TGTGCCAGCAGCTTAGGTAGGGGTAATGAGCAGTTCTTC.

The DNA of the CDR3 is TGTGCCAGCCTTAGGCCGGACACTGAAGCTTTCTTT. Translating it yields CASLRPDTEAFF. V and J are TRBV7-9 and TRBJ1-1; D ambiguous. CDR1 and CDR2 (germline): SEHNR, FQNEAQ (reference sequence). V lost 8 bases and J 3 bases, leaving 10 bases between the germline ends. There are 12 residues in the CDR3.

V and J are TRBV29-1 and TRBJ2-1; D gene unclear. Germline CDR1 and CDR2: SQVTM and ANQGSEA. The germline V and J ends were trimmed by 4 bases and 0 bases, with 10 bases remaining between them. This CDR3 has 14 residues. The CDR3 spells CSVGQASSYNEQFF. The CDR3 DNA reads as TGCAGCGTTGGCCAGGCTAGCTCCTACAATGAGCAGTTCTTC.

V and J are TRBV7-8 and TRBJ2-1; possible D gene TRBD2, 6 bases. The germline gives CDR1 SGHVS, CDR2 FQNEAQ. V was shortened by 3 bases and J by 6 bases, with 15 bases between the two germline ends. This CDR3 spans 15 amino acids. This CDR3 is CASSFLGLGGNEQFF. The CDR3 DNA sequence: TGTGCCAGCAGCTTCTTAGGCTTGGGAGGCAATGAGCAGTTCTTC.

This chain uses TRBV4-1 with TRBJ1-4, with a possible D match to TRBD1 (6 bases). V lost 0 bases and J lost 5, with 13 bases in between. The CDR3 sequence is 16 residues long. CDR1 and CDR2 from the germline V gene are MGHRA and YSYEKL. CDR3 loop: CASSQDILQGNEKLFF. The CDR3 DNA reads TGCGCCAGCAGCCAAGATATTTTACAGGGAAATGAAAAACTGTTTTTT.

This chain links TRBV7-8 with TRBJ2-7; no clear D gene. Trimming took 7 bases from V and 6 from J, leaving 19 bases between them. This CDR3 has 14 residues. CDR1 SGHVS and CDR2 FQNEAQ come from the germline V gene. CDR3 sequence: CASTLLERGREQYF. The CDR3 nucleotides are TGTGCCAGCACCCTCTTAGAACGTGGACGCGAGCAGTACTTC.

The chain carries TRBV11-2 and TRBJ2-7, with 11 positions matching TRBD2. Germline loops: CDR1 SGHAT, CDR2 FQNNGV. Losses at the gene ends were 5 bases for V and 7 bases for J; bases not matched to a gene: 10. The CDR3 runs 15 residues. CDR3 coding DNA: TGTGCCAGCAGCCAGTTAGCGGGAGGGCCAGAGGAGCAGTACTTC. This translates into CASSQLAGGPEEQYF.

The rearrangement uses TRBV9 and TRBJ2-5, with 7 positions matching TRBD1. The CDR3 is 15 residues long. Germline trimming cut 3 bases from V and 1 base from J; bases unmatched to any gene: 6. Germline CDR1 reads SGDLS; CDR2 reads YYNGEE. The CDR3, as DNA: TGTGCCAGCAGCGAGGGGACAGCCCCCCAAGAGACCCAGTACTTC. Encoded protein: CASSEGTAPQETQYF. Based on the CDR3 plus reference TRBV9 and TRBJ2-5, the full variable domain is DSGVTQTPKHLITATGQRVTLRCSPRSGDLSVYWYQQSLDQGLQFLIQYYNGEERAKGNILERFSAQQFPDLHSELNLSSLELGDSALYFCASSEGTAPQETQYFGPGTRLLVL.

Concerning this clone: The junction shows a germline mismatch at one end, possibly a read error. DNA of the CDR3: TGCGCCAGCAGCCAAGTCTCGGGGCACTACCAGCAGTACTTC. It yields the protein CASSQVSGHYQQYF. J is TRBJ2-7 and V is TRBV4-3, with D tentatively TRBD1 or TRBD2 (5 bases each). CDR3 length equals 14 residues. Germline V CDR1 and CDR2: LGHNA, YSLEER.

The chain carries TRBV9 and TRBJ2-3, with 11 bases that match TRBD2. With 2 bases clipped from V and 0 bases from J, the junction kept 2 bases outside the gene matches. This CDR3 has 16 residues. The germline V gene has CDR1 SGDLS and CDR2 YYNGEE. CDR3 DNA sequence: TGTGCCAGCAGCGTGGGACTAGCGGCCAGCACAGATACGCAGTATTTT. Translation gives CASSVGLAASTDTQYF.

The rearrangement uses TRBV19 and TRBJ1-1; perhaps TRBD1 as D (5 bases). Trimming took 5 bases from V and 4 from J, leaving 14 bases between them. Germline V gene data show CDR1 as LNHDA and CDR2 as SQIVND (reference sequence). The CDR3 consists of 14 residues. The CDR3 region is CASSARAQGTEAFF. Here the CDR3 DNA reads TGTGCCAGTAGTGCCCGGGCCCAGGGCACTGAAGCTTTCTTT.

V and J are TRBV10-3 and TRBJ1-5, with 8 nucleotides matching TRBD1. CDR1 is ENHRY, CDR2 SYGVKD, per germline. This CDR3 has 15 amino acids. Trimming cost V 10 bases and J 5 bases; bases outside gene matches: 13. The CDR3, as DNA: TGTGCCACCAGCATGACAGGGGAAGGGGATCAGCCCCAGCATTTT. This codes for CATSMTGEGDQPQHF.

This clone has a single count. The chain combines TRBV29-1 with TRBJ2-1, with TRBD1 matching over 9 bases. Germline lookup yields CDR1 SQVTM and CDR2 ANQGSEA. After removal of 7 bases from V and 4 bases from J, the junction contained 8 bases not matched to a gene. The CDR3 is 14 residues long. As DNA, the CDR3 is TGCAGCGACCTACAGGGGGCGGGGTACAATGAGCAGTTCTTC. Translation: CSDLQGAGYNEQFF.

The chain couples TRBV5-1 to TRBJ2-2; unclear D gene. The CDR3 is made up of 14 amino acids. Germline V gene sequence: CDR1 SGHRS, CDR2 YFSETQ. V dropped 5 bases and J dropped 4 bases, with 12 bases sitting between them. The CDR3 region is CASSWLSGTGELFF. Written as DNA, the CDR3 is TGCGCCAGCAGTTGGCTATCGGGCACCGGGGAGCTGTTTTTT.